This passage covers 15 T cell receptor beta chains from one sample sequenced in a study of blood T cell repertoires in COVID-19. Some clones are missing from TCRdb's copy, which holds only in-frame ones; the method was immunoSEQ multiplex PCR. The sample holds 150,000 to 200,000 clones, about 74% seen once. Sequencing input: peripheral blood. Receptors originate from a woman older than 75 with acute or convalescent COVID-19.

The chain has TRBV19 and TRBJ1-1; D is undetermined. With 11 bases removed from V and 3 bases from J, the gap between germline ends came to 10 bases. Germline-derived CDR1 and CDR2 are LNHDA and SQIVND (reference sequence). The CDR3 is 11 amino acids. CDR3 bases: TGTGCCTTAGTTACGGACACTGAAGCTTTCTTT. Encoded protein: CALVTDTEAFF.

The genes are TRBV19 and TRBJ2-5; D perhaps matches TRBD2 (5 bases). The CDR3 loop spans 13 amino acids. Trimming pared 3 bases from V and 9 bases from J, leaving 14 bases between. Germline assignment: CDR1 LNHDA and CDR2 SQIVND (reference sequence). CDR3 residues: CASSIRDSSAQYF. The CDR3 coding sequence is TGTGCCAGTAGTATCCGGGATAGCTCGGCCCAGTACTTC.

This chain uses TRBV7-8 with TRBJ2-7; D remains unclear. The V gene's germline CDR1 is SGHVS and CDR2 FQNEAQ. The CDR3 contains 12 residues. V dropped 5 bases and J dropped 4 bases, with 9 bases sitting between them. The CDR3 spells CASSPVLYEQYF. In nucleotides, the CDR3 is TGTGCCAGCAGCCCGGTCTTATACGAGCAGTACTTC.

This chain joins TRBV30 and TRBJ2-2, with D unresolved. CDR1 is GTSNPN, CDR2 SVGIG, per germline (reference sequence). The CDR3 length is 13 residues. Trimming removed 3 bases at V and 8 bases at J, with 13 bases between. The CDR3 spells CAWSRPSGGELFF. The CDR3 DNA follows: TGTGCCTGGAGCCGACCCTCAGGAGGGGAGCTGTTTTTT. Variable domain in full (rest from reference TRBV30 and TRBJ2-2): SQTIHQWPATLVQPVGSPLSLECTVEGTSNPNLYWYRQAAGRGLQLLFYSVGIGQISSEVPQNLSASRPQDRQFILSSKKLLLSDSGFYLCAWSRPSGGELFFGEGSRLTVL.

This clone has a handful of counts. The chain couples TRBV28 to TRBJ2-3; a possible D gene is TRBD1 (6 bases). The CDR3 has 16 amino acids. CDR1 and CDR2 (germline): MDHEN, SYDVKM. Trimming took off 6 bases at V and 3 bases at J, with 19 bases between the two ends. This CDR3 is CASSPWGRGVTDTQYF. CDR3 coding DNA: TGTGCCAGCAGCCCGTGGGGCAGGGGAGTAACAGATACGCAGTATTTT.

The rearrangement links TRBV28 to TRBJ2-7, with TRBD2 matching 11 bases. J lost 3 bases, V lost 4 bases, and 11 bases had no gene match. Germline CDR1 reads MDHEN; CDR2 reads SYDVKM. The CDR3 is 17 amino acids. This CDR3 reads CASSYIIAGGMYYEQYF. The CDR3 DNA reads TGTGCCAGCAGTTACATAATAGCGGGAGGGATGTACTACGAGCAGTACTTC.

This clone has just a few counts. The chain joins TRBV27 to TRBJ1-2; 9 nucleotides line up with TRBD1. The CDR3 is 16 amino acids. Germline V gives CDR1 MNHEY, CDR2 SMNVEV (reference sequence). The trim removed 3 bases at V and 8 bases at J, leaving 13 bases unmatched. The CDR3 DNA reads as TGTGCCAGCAGTTTTCAGGGGACAGGGCGGTCGGGGGGCTACACCTTC. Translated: CASSFQGTGRSGGYTF.

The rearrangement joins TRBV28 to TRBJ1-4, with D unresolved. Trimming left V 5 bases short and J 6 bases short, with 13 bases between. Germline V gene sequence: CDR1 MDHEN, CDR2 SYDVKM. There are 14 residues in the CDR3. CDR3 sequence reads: CASSLAVEYEKLFF. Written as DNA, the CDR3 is TGTGCCAGCAGTCTAGCCGTAGAGTATGAAAAACTGTTTTTT.

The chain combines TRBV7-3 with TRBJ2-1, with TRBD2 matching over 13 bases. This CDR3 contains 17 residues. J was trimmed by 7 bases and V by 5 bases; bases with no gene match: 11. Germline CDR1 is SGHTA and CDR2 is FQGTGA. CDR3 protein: CASSPQGGTSGTNEQFF. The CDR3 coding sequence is TGTGCCAGCAGCCCCCAAGGAGGGACTAGCGGGACTAATGAGCAGTTCTTC.

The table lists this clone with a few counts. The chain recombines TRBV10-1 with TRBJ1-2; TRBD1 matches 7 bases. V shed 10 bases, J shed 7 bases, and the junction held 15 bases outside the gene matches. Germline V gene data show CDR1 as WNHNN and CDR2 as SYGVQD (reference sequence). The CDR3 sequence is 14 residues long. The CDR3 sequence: CATRPHRGGGGYTF. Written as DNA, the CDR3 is TGCGCCACCCGGCCCCACAGGGGAGGTGGTGGCTACACCTTC.

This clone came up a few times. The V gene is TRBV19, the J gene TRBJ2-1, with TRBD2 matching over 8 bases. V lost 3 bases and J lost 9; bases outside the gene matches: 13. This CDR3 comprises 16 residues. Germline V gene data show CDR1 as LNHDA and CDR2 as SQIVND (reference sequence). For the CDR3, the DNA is TGTGCCAGTAGTATGTCGTCGGGAGGGCCAATACTTGAGCAGTTCTTC. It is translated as CASSMSSGGPILEQFF.

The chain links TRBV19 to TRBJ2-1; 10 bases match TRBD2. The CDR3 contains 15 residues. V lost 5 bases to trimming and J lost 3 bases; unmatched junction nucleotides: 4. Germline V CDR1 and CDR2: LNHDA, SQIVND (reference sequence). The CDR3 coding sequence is TGTGCCAGTAGTGTGACTAGCGGGCTCTACAATGAGCAGTTCTTC. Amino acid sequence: CASSVTSGLYNEQFF.

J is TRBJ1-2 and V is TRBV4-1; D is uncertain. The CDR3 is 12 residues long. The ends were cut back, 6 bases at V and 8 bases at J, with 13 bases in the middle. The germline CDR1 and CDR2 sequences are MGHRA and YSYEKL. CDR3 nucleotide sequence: TGCGCCAGCAGACCAGGCGCTGGGGGCTACACCTTC. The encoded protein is CASRPGAGGYTF.

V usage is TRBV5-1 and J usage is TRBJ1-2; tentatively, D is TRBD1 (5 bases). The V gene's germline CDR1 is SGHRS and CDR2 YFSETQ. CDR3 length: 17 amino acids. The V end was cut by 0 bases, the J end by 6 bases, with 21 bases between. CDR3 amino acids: CASSLAVVGLRGDGYTF. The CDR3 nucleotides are TGCGCCAGCAGCTTGGCCGTTGTGGGGCTCCGAGGTGATGGCTACACCTTC. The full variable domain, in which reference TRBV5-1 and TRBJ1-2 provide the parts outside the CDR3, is KAGVTQTPRYLIKTRGQQVTLSCSPISGHRSVSWYQQTPGQGLQFLFEYFSETQRNKGNFPGRFSGRQFSNSRSEMNVSTLELGDSALYLCASSLAVVGLRGDGYTFGSGTRLTVV.

CDR3 coding DNA: TGTGCCAGCAGTTTTGCGACAGCAGGCACAGATACGCAGTATTTT. Its protein product is CASSFATAGTDTQYF. This chain connects TRBV28 to TRBJ2-3; weak D call: TRBD1 (5 bases). Germline V gene lookup returns CDR1 MDHEN and CDR2 SYDVKM. Trimming took 3 bases from V and 1 from J, leaving 11 bases between them. This CDR3 is built from 15 residues.